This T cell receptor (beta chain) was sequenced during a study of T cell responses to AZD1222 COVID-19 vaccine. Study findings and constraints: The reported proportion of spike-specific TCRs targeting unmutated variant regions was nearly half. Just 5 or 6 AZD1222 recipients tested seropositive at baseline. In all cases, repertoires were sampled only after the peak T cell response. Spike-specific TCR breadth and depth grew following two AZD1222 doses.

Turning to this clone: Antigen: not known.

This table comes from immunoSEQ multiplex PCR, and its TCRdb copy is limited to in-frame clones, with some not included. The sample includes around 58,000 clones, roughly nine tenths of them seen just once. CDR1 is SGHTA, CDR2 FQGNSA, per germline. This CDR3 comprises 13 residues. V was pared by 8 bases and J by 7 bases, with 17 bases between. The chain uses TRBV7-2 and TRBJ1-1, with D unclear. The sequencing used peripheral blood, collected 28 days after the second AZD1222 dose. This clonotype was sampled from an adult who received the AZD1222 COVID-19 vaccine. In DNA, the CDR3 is TGTGCCAGCTCCCCCGCCGGGGTGATTGAAGCTTTCTTT. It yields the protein CASSPAGVIEAFF.